Reported below is one TCR beta chain. The antigen remains undetermined. The data are from a study of CD8+ T cells in alopecia areata. General observations from the study: Elevated clonality characterized lesional scalp relative to normal scalp, particularly in alopecia totalis/universalis. Patients shared TCRs less clearly than mice did, possibly for HLA-related reasons. Sequences from scalp samples also cover resident alphabeta T cells of normal skin.

Germline V gives CDR1 SGHRS, CDR2 YFSETQ. The CDR3 is 16 residues long. The V and J ends lost 1 base and 4 bases, in that order; junction bases with no gene match: 9. Sampling of alopecia areata patients yielded lesional scalp punch biopsies as well as peripheral blood. Sequencing templates came from extracted RNA that was reverse transcribed into cDNA. Some clones are missing from TCRdb's copy, which holds only in-frame ones; the method was immunoSEQ multiplex PCR. The table includes 150,000 or so clones, 40% to 50% detected once. The rearrangement uses TRBV5-1 and TRBJ2-5; TRBD1 aligns across 8 bases. Input material: CD4+ T cells sorted from blood. This sequence was found in a human donor with alopecia areata. The CDR3 DNA reads as TGCGCCAGCAGCTTGAACTCCGGGACAGGCTCAGAGACCCAGTACTTC. Translated, it gives CASSLNSGTGSETQYF. The full variable domain, rest sourced from reference TRBV5-1 and TRBJ2-5, is KAGVTQTPRYLIKTRGQQVTLSCSPISGHRSVSWYQQTPGQGLQFLFEYFSETQRNKGNFPGRFSGRQFSNSRSEMNVSTLELGDSALYLCASSLNSGTGSETQYFGPGTRLLVL.